A selection of T cell receptor beta chains follows, all from one sample in a study of early stage breast cancer tumors. Sequenced by immunoSEQ multiplex PCR; TCRdb stores in-frame clones only, minus some. The profile shows tens of thousands of clones, 84% of them singletons. The sequenced material came from blood. The origin of the receptors is a person aged 45 to 59 with breast cancer. The CDR3 runs from the conserved cysteine through the conserved F or W. A D gene is named only where the DNA matches it firmly. Some rows mark clone size as missing; the rest say once, few, many or name a class of expanded clone.

V gene: TRBV27; D gene: TRBD2; clone size: .; J gene: TRBJ2-7; CDR3 DNA: TGTGCCAGCAGTTTAGACGCGGGAGGGCCCCCCTACGAGCAGTACTTC; CDR3 protein: CASSLDAGGPPYEQYF
V gene: TRBV29-1; D gene: .; clone size: .; J gene: TRBJ2-2; CDR3 DNA: TGCAGCGGTTTCCAGACGAACACCGGGGAGCTGTTTTTT; CDR3 protein: CSGFQTNTGELFF
V gene: TRBV20-1; D gene: .; clone size: .; J gene: TRBJ2-1; CDR3 DNA: TGCAGTGCTAGAGCCCCCAATGAGCAGTTCTTC; CDR3 protein: CSARAPNEQFF
V gene: TRBV19; D gene: .; clone size: .; J gene: TRBJ1-1; CDR3 DNA: TGTGCCAGTAGTAGCGCCGGGACTGGCACTGAAGCTTTCTTT; CDR3 protein: CASSSAGTGTEAFF
V gene: TRBV14; D gene: .; clone size: once; J gene: TRBJ2-7; CDR3 DNA: TGTGCCAGCAGTCCTACAGAATACGAGCAGTACTTC; CDR3 protein: CASSPTEYEQYF
V gene: TRBV6-4; D gene: TRBD1; clone size: few; J gene: TRBJ1-2; CDR3 DNA: TGTGCCAGCAGTGCAGACAGGGCAAGTTATGGCTACACCTTC; CDR3 protein: CASSADRASYGYTF
V gene: TRBV19; D gene: TRBD1; clone size: .; J gene: TRBJ1-4; CDR3 DNA: TGTGCCAGTACCGTCCAGGGGGCGGGAAAACTGTTTTTT; CDR3 protein: CASTVQGAGKLFF
V gene: TRBV5-4; D gene: TRBD1; clone size: .; J gene: TRBJ2-7; CDR3 DNA: TGTGCCAGCAGCTGGACAGGTTTATACGAGCAGTACTTC; CDR3 protein: CASSWTGLYEQYF
V gene: TRBV5-8; D gene: .; clone size: .; J gene: TRBJ1-2; CDR3 DNA: TGTGCCAGCAGCTCGTCGGGGGGGCCTAACTATGGCTACACCTTC; CDR3 protein: CASSSSGGPNYGYTF
V gene: TRBV5-1; D gene: TRBD2; clone size: .; J gene: TRBJ2-1; CDR3 DNA: TGCGCCAGCAGCTTTAGCGGGGGGGCCTCCGATGAGCAGTTCTTC; CDR3 protein: CASSFSGGASDEQFF
V gene: TRBV25-1; D gene: .; clone size: .; J gene: TRBJ1-3; CDR3 DNA: TGTGCCAGCAGTGACCCTGAGACAGCTAACTCTGGAAACACCATATATTTT; CDR3 protein: CASSDPETANSGNTIYF
V gene: TRBV7-9; D gene: .; clone size: .; J gene: TRBJ2-1; CDR3 DNA: TGTGCCAGCAGCTTACACATGAACAATGAGCAGTTCTTC; CDR3 protein: CASSLHMNNEQFF
V gene: TRBV7-6; D gene: .; clone size: .; J gene: TRBJ2-3; CDR3 DNA: TGTGCCAGCAGCTTAGCGATTCCCGGGTCCCTTACAGATACGCAGTATTTT; CDR3 protein: CASSLAIPGSLTDTQYF
V gene: TRBV5-1; D gene: .; clone size: .; J gene: TRBJ1-1; CDR3 DNA: TGCGCCAGCAGCTTGGAACCCACCCGGGCAGCTTTCTTT; CDR3 protein: CASSLEPTRAAFF
V gene: TRBV11-2; D gene: TRBD1; clone size: .; J gene: TRBJ2-5; CDR3 DNA: TGTGCCAGCAGCTTAGTCCGGGACAGGGTGACCTACTTC; CDR3 protein: CASSLVRDRVTYF
V gene: TRBV9; D gene: .; clone size: .; J gene: TRBJ1-2; CDR3 DNA: TGTGCCAGCAGTGGGACGAGGGATGGCTACACCTTC; CDR3 protein: CASSGTRDGYTF
V gene: TRBV7-3; D gene: TRBD1; clone size: .; J gene: TRBJ1-1; CDR3 DNA: TGTGCCAGCAGCAGAACGGGGACAGTGAACACTGAAGCTTTCTTT; CDR3 protein: CASSRTGTVNTEAFF
V gene: TRBV6-5; D gene: .; clone size: .; J gene: TRBJ1-1; CDR3 DNA: TGTGCCAGCAGTAAACTGGAGGGGGGAGCTTTCTTT; CDR3 protein: CASSKLEGGAFF
V gene: TRBV7-3; D gene: TRBD2; clone size: .; J gene: TRBJ2-5; CDR3 DNA: TGTGCCAGCAGCCGGACTAGCGGAGCCACATGGGCCCAGTACTTC; CDR3 protein: CASSRTSGATWAQYF
V gene: TRBV28; D gene: TRBD1; clone size: .; J gene: TRBJ2-7; CDR3 DNA: TGTGCCAGCAGTTTTAAAATCGGGGAGGACAGGGGGCCCTACGAGCAGTACTTC; CDR3 protein: CASSFKIGEDRGPYEQYF
V gene: TRBV6-1; D gene: TRBD1; clone size: .; J gene: TRBJ2-7; CDR3 DNA: TGTGCCAGCAGTGAAGCCCGGACAGGGGTCGGCAACGAGCAGTACTTC; CDR3 protein: CASSEARTGVGNEQYF
V gene: TRBV29-1; D gene: .; clone size: .; J gene: TRBJ1-1; CDR3 DNA: TGCAGCGTTGAAGCCTCAGCGATGGGCACTGAAGCTTTCTTT; CDR3 protein: CSVEASAMGTEAFF
V gene: TRBV19; D gene: .; clone size: .; J gene: TRBJ1-5; CDR3 DNA: TGTGCCAGTAGTATTCAAGGGGTTGGGAATCAGCCCCAGCATTTT; CDR3 protein: CASSIQGVGNQPQHF
V gene: TRBV18; D gene: .; clone size: few; J gene: TRBJ1-5; CDR3 DNA: TGTGCCAGCTCCCGACAGGCTCTGAATCAGCCCCAGCATTTT; CDR3 protein: CASSRQALNQPQHF
V gene: TRBV4-1; D gene: TRBD2; clone size: .; J gene: TRBJ2-2; CDR3 DNA: TGCGCCAGCAGCCAAGTTTTCCGCGGACTAGCGGGAAACACCGGGGAGCTGTTTTTT; CDR3 protein: CASSQVFRGLAGNTGELFF
V gene: TRBV6-5; D gene: .; clone size: once; J gene: TRBJ1-2; CDR3 DNA: TGTGCCAGCAGTTACTCGGGCCTCCGTCGTGCTGGCTACACCTTC; CDR3 protein: CASSYSGLRRAGYTF
V gene: TRBV9; D gene: .; clone size: few; J gene: TRBJ1-6; CDR3 DNA: TGTGCCAGCAGCGCCGGACTGGATAATTCACCCCTCCACTTT; CDR3 protein: CASSAGLDNSPLHF
V gene: TRBV27; D gene: .; clone size: few; J gene: TRBJ2-3; CDR3 DNA: TGTGCCATCGAGACGTCCGTTCATCATACGCAGTATTTT; CDR3 protein: CAIETSVHHTQYF
V gene: TRBV18; D gene: TRBD1; clone size: .; J gene: TRBJ1-1; CDR3 DNA: TGTGCCAGCTCACCGATTACAGGGGAAAAGGCTTTCTTT; CDR3 protein: CASSPITGEKAFF
V gene: TRBV5-1; D gene: .; clone size: .; J gene: TRBJ1-4; CDR3 DNA: TGCGCCAGCGGAGTTGGGACTAATGAAAAACTGTTTTTT; CDR3 protein: CASGVGTNEKLFF